Following are 9 T cell receptor beta chains from one sample sequenced in a study of siplizumab effects on memory and regulatory T cells. Repertoires were generated with immunoSEQ multiplex PCR, while TCRdb's copy carries only in-frame clones and drops some. The sample includes roughly 100,000 clones, about 94% of them seen just once. The sequenced sample consisted of Tregs sorted from blood. These receptors were obtained from a human donor in good health.

This rearrangement joins TRBV20-1 to TRBJ1-1; possible D gene TRBD1, 5 bases. Per the germline V gene, CDR1 is DFQATT and CDR2 is SNEGSKA (reference sequence). V lost 5 bases and J 9 bases, leaving 10 bases between the germline ends. This CDR3 comprises 10 residues. CDR3 bases: TGCAGTGCTCCGGGACTTAAAGCTTTCTTT. Protein sequence: CSAPGLKAFF.

V gene TRBV19 combines with J gene TRBJ1-5; D may be TRBD1 (5 bases). V dropped 8 bases and J dropped 4 bases, with 18 bases sitting between them. The germline V gene has CDR1 LNHDA and CDR2 SQIVND (reference sequence). The CDR3 has 15 residues. The DNA of the CDR3 is TGTGCCAGTCGACACGCTGGGAGGGGTAATCAGCCCCAGCATTTT. This translates into CASRHAGRGNQPQHF. Drawing the rest from reference TRBV19 and TRBJ1-5, the complete variable domain is DGGITQSPKYLFRKEGQNVTLSCEQNLNHDAMYWYRQDPGQGLRLIYYSQIVNDFQKGDIAEGYSVSREKKESFPLTVTSAQKNPTAFYLCASRHAGRGNQPQHFGDGTRLSIL.

The chain recombines TRBV19 with TRBJ1-5; possible D gene TRBD1, 6 bases. The CDR3 is 16 amino acids. Trimming cost V 2 bases and J 2 bases, with 13 bases left between them. Germline V gene sequence: CDR1 LNHDA, CDR2 SQIVND (reference sequence). The CDR3 nucleotides read TGTGCCAGTAGTATAAGGGGGGGGTTGGGCAATCAGCCCCAGCATTTT. Translated: CASSIRGGLGNQPQHF.

The chain employs TRBV27 and TRBJ1-4; 7 bases agree with TRBD1. V was pared by 4 bases and J by 5 bases, with 4 bases of the junction left unmatched. This CDR3 is built from 14 residues. CDR1 is MNHEY, CDR2 SMNVEV, per germline (reference sequence). CDR3: CASSWGTANEKLFF. In DNA, the CDR3 is TGTGCCAGCAGTTGGGGGACAGCGAATGAAAAACTGTTTTTT.

This chain links TRBV7-8 with TRBJ2-5; 7 bases line up with TRBD2. This CDR3 comprises 16 residues. V shed 4 bases, J shed 4 bases, and the junction held 12 bases outside the gene matches. Germline loops: CDR1 SGHVS, CDR2 FQNEAQ. In DNA, the CDR3 is TGTGCCAGCAGCTCAAGGGATTGGGGAGGGCGAGAGACCCAGTACTTC. This codes for CASSSRDWGGRETQYF.

V and J are TRBV2 and TRBJ1-1, with D possibly TRBD1 on 5 matching bases. The germline CDR1 and CDR2 sequences are SNHLY and FYNNEI. This CDR3 has 13 residues. Trimming shortened V by 2 bases and J by 6 bases, and 10 bases separated the two germline ends. This CDR3 is CASSEMEGPEAFF. The CDR3 DNA is TGTGCCAGCAGTGAAATGGAGGGACCTGAAGCTTTCTTT.

The chain combines TRBV6-6 with TRBJ1-2; a possible D gene is TRBD1 (6 bases). CDR3 length: 16 residues. Trimming stripped 2 bases from V and 4 bases from J, with 17 bases between. The germline gives CDR1 MNHNY, CDR2 SVGAGI (reference sequence). The CDR3, as DNA: TGTGCCAGCAGTTACGATCGGGGGGGCTCGGGCTATGGCTACACCTTC. It codes for CASSYDRGGSGYGYTF.

Comment on this clone: One junction end disagrees with the germline gene, perhaps due to a read error. The chain joins TRBV30 to TRBJ2-7; 10 bases agree with TRBD1. The germline gives CDR1 GTSNPN, CDR2 SVGIG (reference sequence). This CDR3 is built from 14 residues. DNA for the CDR3: TGTGCCTGGAGTTGGGGACAGGGGCCCTATGAGCAGTACTTC. This sequence encodes CAWSWGQGPYEQYF.

The chain uses TRBV6-6 and TRBJ1-5; no definite D call. Trimming left V 8 bases short and J 1 base short, with 3 bases between. Germline CDR1 reads MNHNY; CDR2 reads SVGAGI (reference sequence). The CDR3 contains 11 residues. CDR3 loop: CASGSNQPQHF. DNA of the CDR3: TGTGCCAGCGGGAGCAATCAGCCCCAGCATTTT.